This T cell receptor beta chain was documented in a study of cytomegalovirus exposure and HLA in healthy donors. Germline V gives CDR1 MDHEN, CDR2 SYDVKM. The trim removed 6 bases at V and 3 bases at J, leaving 7 bases unmatched. The CDR3 spans 15 residues. Only in-frame clones appear in the TCRdb table, and some are missing; sequencing was by immunoSEQ multiplex PCR. This sample has 100,000 to 150,000 clones; approximately 89% occur once, and the top ten carry 1.1%. The sample taken for sequencing was PBMCs. This chain links TRBV28 with TRBJ2-7; 11 bases fit TRBD1. This sequence originates from a woman aged 18-35 years in good health and CMV-seronegative. CDR3 region: CASRKGGTGGYEQYV. The CDR3 DNA follows: TGTGCCAGCAGAAAGGGTGGGACAGGGGGCTACGAGCAGTACGTC.